This T cell receptor (beta chain) was recovered during a study of patients and donors after allogeneic stem cell transplantation. With 4 bases removed from V and 3 bases from J, the gap between germline ends came to 12 bases. The CDR3 spans 14 residues. This clonotype was detected only a few times. TCRdb analysed the RT-PCR reads with MiXCR anew, one entry per CDR3 protein. The sample gives roughly 200,000 distinct CDR3 sequences, less than 50% of which show up once; around 10% is in the top ten. The V call is TRBV23-1, the J call TRBJ2-5; the D gene could be TRBD1 or TRBD2 (5 bases each). TRBV23-1 is assigned to the ORF class and has an uncertain function. This sequence was found in a human donor who was either an allogeneic HSCT recipient or a stem cell or donor lymphocyte infusion donor (not recorded which). It is not recorded whose cells these are; they may come from a transplant donor. Source material: blood, either unsorted or a sorted T cell fraction (not recorded which). The CDR3 coding sequence is TGCGCCAGCAGTCCAAAAGGGACGGAAGAGACCCAGTACTTC. It encodes CASSPKGTEETQYF.